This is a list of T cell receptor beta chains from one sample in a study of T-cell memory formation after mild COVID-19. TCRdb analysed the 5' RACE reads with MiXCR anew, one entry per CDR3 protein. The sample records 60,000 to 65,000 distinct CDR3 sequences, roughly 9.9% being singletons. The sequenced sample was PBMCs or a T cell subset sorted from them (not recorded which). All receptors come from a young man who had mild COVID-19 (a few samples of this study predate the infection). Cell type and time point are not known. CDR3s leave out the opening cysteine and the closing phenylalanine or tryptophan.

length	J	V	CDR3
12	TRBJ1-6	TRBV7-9	ASSLRDGTSPLH
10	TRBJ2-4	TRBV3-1	ASSLKWGQLY
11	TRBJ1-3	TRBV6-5	ASSPNSGNTIY
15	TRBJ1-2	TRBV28	ASGWSGTATPSYGYT
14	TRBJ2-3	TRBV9	ASSVATPGSTDTQY
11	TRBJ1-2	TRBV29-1	SVGTGGFNGYT
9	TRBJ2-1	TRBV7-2	ASSNRGEQF
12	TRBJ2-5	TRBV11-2	ASSTDRGGETQY
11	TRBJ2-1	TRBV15	ATSPSGVGEQF
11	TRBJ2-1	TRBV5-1	ASSLGGAPEQF
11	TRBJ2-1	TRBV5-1	ASSLGPGNEQF
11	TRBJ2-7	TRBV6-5	ASSEEGSSEQY
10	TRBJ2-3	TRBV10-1	ASSGNTDTQY
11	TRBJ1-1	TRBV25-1	ARSEFGGREAF
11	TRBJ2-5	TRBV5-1	ASRKGLQETQY
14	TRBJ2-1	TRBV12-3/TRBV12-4	ASTRDRESSYNEQF
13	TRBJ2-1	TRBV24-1	ATSDPGRAANEQF
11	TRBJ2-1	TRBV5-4	ASSPYRYNEQF
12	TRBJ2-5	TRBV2	ASFRPGQQETQY
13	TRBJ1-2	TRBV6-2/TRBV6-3	ASSYSPGAVGGYT
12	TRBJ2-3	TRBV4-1	ASSPTGVTDTQY
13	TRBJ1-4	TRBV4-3	ASSQLGDRGEKLF
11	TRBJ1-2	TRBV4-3	ASSPGDRALLT
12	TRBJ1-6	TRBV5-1	ASSLRGLNSPLH
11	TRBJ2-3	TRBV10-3	AGARDDLGMQY